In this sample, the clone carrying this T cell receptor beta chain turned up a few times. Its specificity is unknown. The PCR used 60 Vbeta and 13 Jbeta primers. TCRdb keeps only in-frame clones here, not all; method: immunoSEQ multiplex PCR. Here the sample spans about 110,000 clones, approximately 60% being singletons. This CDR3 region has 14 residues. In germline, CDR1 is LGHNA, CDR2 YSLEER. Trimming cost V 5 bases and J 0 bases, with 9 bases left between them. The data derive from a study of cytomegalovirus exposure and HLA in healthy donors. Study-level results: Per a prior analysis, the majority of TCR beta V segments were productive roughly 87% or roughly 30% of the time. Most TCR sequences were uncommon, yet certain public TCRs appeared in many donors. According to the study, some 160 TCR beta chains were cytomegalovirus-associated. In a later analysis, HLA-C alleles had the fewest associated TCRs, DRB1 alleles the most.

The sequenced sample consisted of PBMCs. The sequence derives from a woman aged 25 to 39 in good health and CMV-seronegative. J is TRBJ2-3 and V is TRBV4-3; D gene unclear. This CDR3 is CASSGRVSTDTQYF. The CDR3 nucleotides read TGCGCCAGCAGCGGCCGGGTTAGCACAGATACGCAGTATTTT.